This T cell receptor beta chain originates from a study of cytomegalovirus exposure and HLA in healthy donors. The V gene's germline CDR1 is SGHDT and CDR2 YYEEEE. The CDR3 contains 14 residues. V lost 2 bases, J lost 6 bases, and 7 bases stayed unmatched. Both 60 Vbeta primers and 13 Jbeta primers went into the PCR. Assay: immunoSEQ multiplex PCR; the TCRdb copy retains only in-frame clones and omits some. In the table there are some 240,000 clones, around 90% of which are singletons. Notes on this clone: Its specificity is unknown.

Whole-study findings and limits: Some V segments, TRBV6-2 and TRBV6-3 among them, were indistinguishable and were therefore excluded.

This clonotype originated in a girl aged 2-10 years in good health and CMV-seronegative. The rearrangement joins TRBV5-6 to TRBJ1-2; 7 nucleotides match TRBD1. Material: PBMCs. The DNA of the CDR3 is TGTGCCAGCAGCTTCAGACAGGGTACTCATGGCTACACCTTC. Residues: CASSFRQGTHGYTF.